The entry below describes one T cell receptor beta chain. Its antigen is as yet unknown. Only in-frame clones appear in the TCRdb table, and some are missing; sequencing was by immunoSEQ multiplex PCR. The sample has about 76,000 clones; 89% are singletons. The CDR3 is made up of 17 amino acids. The germline V gene has CDR1 LGHNA and CDR2 YNFKEQ. Trimming removed 3 bases at V and 4 bases at J, with 18 bases between. The sample comes from a study of PD-1 blockade in classical Hodgkin lymphoma. Study-level points and caveats: Patients who began taking nivolumab under 1 year after ASCT were left out.

Every patient relapsed after autologous stem cell transplantation, and brentuximab vedotin exposure varied. The specimen was peripheral blood mononuclear cells (PBMCs), collected at baseline. The sequence was collected from a human donor with classical Hodgkin lymphoma. V usage is TRBV4-2 and J usage is TRBJ2-2; tentative D call: TRBD2 (6 bases). The CDR3 sequence is CASSHLDRDWSTGELFF. The CDR3 region has the DNA TGTGCCAGCAGCCATTTGGACCGGGACTGGAGCACCGGGGAGCTGTTTTTT.